This passage covers 6 T cell receptor beta chains from one sample sequenced in a study of technical replicates of blood from a handful of donors. Assay used: immunoSEQ multiplex PCR; TCRdb lists only in-frame clones, some missing. The table records roughly 72,000 clones, around 90% of them present only once. The specimen sequenced was T cells isolated from PBMCs. Receptor source: a human donor in good health.

The chain links TRBV28 to TRBJ2-2; unclear D gene. Trimming took off 3 bases at V and 3 bases at J, with 11 bases between the two ends. Germline V lookup: CDR1 MDHEN, CDR2 SYDVKM. The CDR3 length is 15 residues. The CDR3 DNA is TGTGCCAGCAGTTTTCCAGATCCGTACACCGGGGAGCTGTTTTTT. It translates to CASSFPDPYTGELFF.

The rearrangement uses TRBV6-5 and TRBJ2-7, with D possibly matching TRBD2 (7 bases). This CDR3 region has 15 residues. Per germline, CDR1 MNHEY and CDR2 SVGAGI. Trimming pared 3 bases from V and 3 bases from J, leaving 15 bases between. This CDR3 is CASSYTWEGVYEQYF. The CDR3 DNA reads as TGTGCCAGCAGTTATACCTGGGAGGGGGTCTACGAGCAGTACTTC.

This rearrangement joins TRBV10-3 to TRBJ2-7; D may be TRBD1 (5 bases). The CDR3 has 13 amino acids. Germline V gene lookup returns CDR1 ENHRY and CDR2 SYGVKD. V lost 5 bases and J lost 0, with 8 bases in between. For the CDR3, the DNA is TGTGCCATCAGTACAGGAAGCTCCTACGAGCAGTACTTC. It translates to CAISTGSSYEQYF.

CDR3 DNA: TGCGCCAGCAGCCAAGAACCGGGGATGAACACTGAAGCTTTCTTT. Translating gives CASSQEPGMNTEAFF. The V and J genes are TRBV4-3 and TRBJ1-1, with unresolved D. The CDR3 totals 15 residues. Germline CDR1 LGHNA, CDR2 YSLEER. Between the trimmed V and J ends, which lost 0 bases and 0 bases, there was a span of 8 bases.

The CDR3 DNA reads TGTGCCAGCAGTTACCCGTCTGACAGGGGGGTCACTGAAGCTTTCTTT. Its protein product is CASSYPSDRGVTEAFF. The rearrangement joins TRBV28 to TRBJ1-1; TRBD1 aligns across 9 bases. The junction had 10 bases not matched to a gene; V was cut back by 4 bases and J by 4 bases. The germline gives CDR1 MDHEN, CDR2 SYDVKM. This CDR3 has 16 amino acids.

The genes are TRBV5-1 and TRBJ2-1; no clear D. CDR1 and CDR2 from the germline V gene are SGHRS and YFSETQ. This CDR3 spans 13 amino acids. V lost 3 bases, J lost 6 bases, and 10 bases lay in between. CDR3 in DNA: TGCGCCAGCAGCTCCGGTTTCCGCAATGAGCAGTTCTTC. Translation gives CASSSGFRNEQFF.